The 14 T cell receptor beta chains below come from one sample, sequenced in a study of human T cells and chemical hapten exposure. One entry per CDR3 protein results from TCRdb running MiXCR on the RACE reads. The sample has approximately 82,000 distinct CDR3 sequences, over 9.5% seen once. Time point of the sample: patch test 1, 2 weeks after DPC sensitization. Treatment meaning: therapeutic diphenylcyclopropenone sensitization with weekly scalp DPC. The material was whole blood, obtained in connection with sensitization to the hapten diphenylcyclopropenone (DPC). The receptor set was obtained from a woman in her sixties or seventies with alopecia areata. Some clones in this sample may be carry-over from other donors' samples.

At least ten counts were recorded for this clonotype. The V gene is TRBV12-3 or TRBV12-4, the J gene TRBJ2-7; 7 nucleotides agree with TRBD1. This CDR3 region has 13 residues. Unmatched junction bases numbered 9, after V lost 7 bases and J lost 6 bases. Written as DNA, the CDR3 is TGTGCCAGCAACCCCCAGGGGGTGGGCGAGCAGTACTTC. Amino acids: CASNPQGVGEQYF.

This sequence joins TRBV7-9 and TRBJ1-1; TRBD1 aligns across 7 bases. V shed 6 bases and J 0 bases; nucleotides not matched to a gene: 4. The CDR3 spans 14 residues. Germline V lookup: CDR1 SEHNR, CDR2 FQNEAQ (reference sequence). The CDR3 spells CASSRTGLNTEAFF. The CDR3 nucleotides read TGTGCCAGCAGTCGGACAGGACTGAACACTGAAGCTTTCTTT. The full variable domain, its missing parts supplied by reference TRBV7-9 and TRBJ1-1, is DTGVSQNPRHKITKRGQNVTFRCDPISEHNRLYWYRQTLGQGPEFLTYFQNEAQLEKSRLLSDRFSAERPKGSFSTLEIQRTEQGDSAMYLCASSRTGLNTEAFFGQGTRLTVV.

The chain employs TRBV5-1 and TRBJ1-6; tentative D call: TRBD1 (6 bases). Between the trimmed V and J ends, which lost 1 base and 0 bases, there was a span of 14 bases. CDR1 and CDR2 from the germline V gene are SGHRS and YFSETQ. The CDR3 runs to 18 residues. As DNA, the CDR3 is TGCGCCAGCAGCTTGATTGGGGGGGCCAGCTCCTATAATTCACCCCTCCACTTT. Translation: CASSLIGGASSYNSPLHF. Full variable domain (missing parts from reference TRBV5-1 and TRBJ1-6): KAGVTQTPRYLIKTRGQQVTLSCSPISGHRSVSWYQQTPGQGLQFLFEYFSETQRNKGNFPGRFSGRQFSNSRSEMNVSTLELGDSALYLCASSLIGGASSYNSPLHFGNGTRLTVT.

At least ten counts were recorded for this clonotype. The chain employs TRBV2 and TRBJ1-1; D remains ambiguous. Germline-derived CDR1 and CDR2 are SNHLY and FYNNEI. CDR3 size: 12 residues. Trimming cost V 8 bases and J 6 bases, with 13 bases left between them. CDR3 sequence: CASHLEAPEAFF. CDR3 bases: TGTGCCAGCCACTTAGAGGCCCCTGAAGCTTTCTTT.

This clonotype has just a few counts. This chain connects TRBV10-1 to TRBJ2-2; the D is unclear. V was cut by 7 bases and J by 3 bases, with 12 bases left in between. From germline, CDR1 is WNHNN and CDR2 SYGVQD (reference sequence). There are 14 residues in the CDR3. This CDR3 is CASMKNTDTGELFF. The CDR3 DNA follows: TGCGCCAGCATGAAGAACACGGACACCGGGGAGCTGTTTTTT.

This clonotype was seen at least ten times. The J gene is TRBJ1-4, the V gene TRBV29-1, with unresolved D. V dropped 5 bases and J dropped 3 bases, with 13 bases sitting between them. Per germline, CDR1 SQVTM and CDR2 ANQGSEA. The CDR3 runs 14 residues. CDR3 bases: TGCAGCGTTTATTCGAGGGCTTCTAATGAAAAACTGTTTTTT. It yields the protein CSVYSRASNEKLFF.

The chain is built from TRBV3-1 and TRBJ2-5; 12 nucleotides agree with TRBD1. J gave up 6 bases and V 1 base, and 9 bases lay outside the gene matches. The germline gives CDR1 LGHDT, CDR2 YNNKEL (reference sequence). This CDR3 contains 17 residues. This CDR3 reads CASSQVLGQGAEKTQYF. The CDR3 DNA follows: TGTGCCAGCAGCCAAGTTCTGGGACAGGGGGCGGAGAAGACCCAGTACTTC.

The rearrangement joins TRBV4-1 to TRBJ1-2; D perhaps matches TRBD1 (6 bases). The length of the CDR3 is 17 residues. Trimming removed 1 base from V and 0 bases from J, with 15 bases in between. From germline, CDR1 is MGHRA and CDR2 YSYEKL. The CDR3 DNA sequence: TGCGCCAGCAGCCAAGTCCGGACAGCCTCCACTAACTATGGCTACACCTTC. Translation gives CASSQVRTASTNYGYTF.

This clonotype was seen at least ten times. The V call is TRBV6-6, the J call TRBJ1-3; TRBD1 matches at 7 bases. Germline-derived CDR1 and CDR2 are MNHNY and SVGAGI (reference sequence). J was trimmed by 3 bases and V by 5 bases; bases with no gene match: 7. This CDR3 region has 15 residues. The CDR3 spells CASSHVNRGGNTIYF. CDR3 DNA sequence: TGTGCCAGCAGTCACGTGAACAGGGGTGGAAACACCATATATTTT.

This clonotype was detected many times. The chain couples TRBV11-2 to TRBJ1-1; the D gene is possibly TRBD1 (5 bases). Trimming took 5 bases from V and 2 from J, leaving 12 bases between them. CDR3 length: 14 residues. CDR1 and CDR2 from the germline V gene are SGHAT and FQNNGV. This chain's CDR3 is CASSPGTPNTEAFF. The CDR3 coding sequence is TGTGCCAGCAGCCCCGGGACGCCTAACACTGAAGCTTTCTTT.

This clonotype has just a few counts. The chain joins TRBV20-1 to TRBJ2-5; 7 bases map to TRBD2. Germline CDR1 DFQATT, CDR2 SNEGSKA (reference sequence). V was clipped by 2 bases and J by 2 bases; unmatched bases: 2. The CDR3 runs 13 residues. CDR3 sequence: CSARPGGQETQYF. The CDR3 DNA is TGCAGTGCTAGACCCGGGGGGCAAGAGACCCAGTACTTC.

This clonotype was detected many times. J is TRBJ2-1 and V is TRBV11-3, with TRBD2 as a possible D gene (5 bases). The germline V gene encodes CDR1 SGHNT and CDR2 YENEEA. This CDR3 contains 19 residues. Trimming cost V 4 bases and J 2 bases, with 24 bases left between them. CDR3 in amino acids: CASSSRNRKSRDPYNEQFF. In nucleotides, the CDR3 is TGTGCCAGCAGCTCCCGTAATAGGAAGTCGAGGGATCCCTACAATGAGCAGTTCTTC. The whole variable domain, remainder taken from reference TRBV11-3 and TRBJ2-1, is EAGVVQSPRYKIIEKKQPVAFWCNPISGHNTLYWYLQNLGQGPELLIRYENEEAVDDSQLPKDRFSAERLKGVDSTLKIQPAELGDSAVYLCASSSRNRKSRDPYNEQFFGPGTRLTVL.

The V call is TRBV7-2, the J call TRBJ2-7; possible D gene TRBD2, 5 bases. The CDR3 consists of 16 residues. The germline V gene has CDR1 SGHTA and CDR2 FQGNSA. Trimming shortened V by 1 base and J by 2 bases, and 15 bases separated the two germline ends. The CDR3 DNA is TGTGCCAGCAGCTTAGGGGGTTACGGAGGTGCCTACGAGCAGTACTTC. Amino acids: CASSLGGYGGAYEQYF.

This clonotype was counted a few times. The DNA of the CDR3 is TGTGCCAGCAGCTTGCGGCCCCTGGACATTCAGTACTTC. Translation: CASSLRPLDIQYF. The chain carries TRBV5-6 and TRBJ2-4; no firm D call. This CDR3 contains 13 residues. V lost 1 base and J 8 bases, leaving 10 bases between the germline ends. Germline CDR1 reads SGHDT; CDR2 reads YYEEEE.